The 14 T cell receptor beta chains below come from one sample, sequenced in a study of cytomegalovirus exposure and HLA in healthy donors. Using immunoSEQ multiplex PCR, the repertoire was profiled, and TCRdb retains in-frame clones only, with some absent. The sample contains roughly 200,000 clones, around 86% of which appear only once. Sequencing was performed on PBMCs. All receptors derive from a man younger than 45 in good health and CMV-seropositive.

The chain couples TRBV4-3 to TRBJ1-2, with D tentatively TRBD1 (5 bases). V was trimmed by 0 bases and J by 4 bases, leaving 15 bases between them. This CDR3 contains 16 residues. The germline V gene has CDR1 LGHNA and CDR2 YSLEER. In nucleotides, the CDR3 is TGCGCCAGCAGCCAAGATTTCTCCGGGGCCCTCTATGGCTACACCTTC. Its protein is CASSQDFSGALYGYTF.

This clone was detected ten times or more. The same CDR3 can be traced to other DNA sequences in this sample. The genes are TRBV11-2 and TRBJ2-7; D is ambiguous. The V end was cut by 5 bases, the J end by 3 bases, with 8 bases between. Germline CDR1 is SGHAT and CDR2 is FQNNGV. The CDR3 length is 12 residues. CDR3 DNA: TGTGCCAGCAGCCTGTCGGGCTACGAGCAGTACTTC. It specifies CASSLSGYEQYF.

This clone was detected once. CDR3 residues: CATQGPGGYTF. The CDR3 DNA reads TGTGCCACCCAGGGACCCGGCGGCTACACCTTC. The rearrangement joins TRBV27 to TRBJ1-2; the D gene is possibly TRBD1 (5 bases). The CDR3 consists of 11 residues. Trimming pared 10 bases from V and 8 bases from J, leaving 14 bases between. Germline CDR1 is MNHEY and CDR2 is SMNVEV (reference sequence).

The chain has TRBV18 and TRBJ1-3; D unclear. The CDR3 runs to 16 residues. Germline V lookup: CDR1 KGHSH, CDR2 LQKENI. Deletions cut 3 bases from V and 0 bases from J, with 12 bases between. The CDR3 is CASSPITAGSGNTIYF. The DNA for the CDR3 is TGTGCCAGCTCACCGATCACAGCTGGCTCTGGAAACACCATATATTTT.

The rearrangement links TRBV14 to TRBJ1-2; 9 bases are a match to TRBD1. Germline trimming cut 3 bases from V and 8 bases from J; bases unmatched to any gene: 4. CDR3 length equals 13 residues. The germline CDR1 and CDR2 sequences are SGHDN and FVKESK. CDR3 region: CASSQDRGSGYTF. CDR3 in DNA: TGTGCCAGCAGCCAGGACAGGGGCTCGGGCTACACCTTC.

This clone was seen a single time. The V gene is TRBV9, the J gene TRBJ2-2; D perhaps matches TRBD1 (5 bases). V was shortened by 6 bases and J by 6 bases, with 21 bases between the two germline ends. This CDR3 region has 16 residues. Germline-derived CDR1 and CDR2 are SGDLS and YYNGEE. This CDR3 reads CASNPSVSQGAGELFF. In nucleotides, the CDR3 is TGTGCCAGCAACCCCAGTGTTAGTCAAGGGGCCGGGGAGCTGTTTTTT.

This chain connects TRBV6-5 to TRBJ1-1, with 8 bases matching TRBD1. Germline V CDR1 and CDR2: MNHEY, SVGAGI. The CDR3 length is 14 residues. V lost 5 bases to trimming and J lost 4 bases; unmatched junction nucleotides: 6. The CDR3 DNA reads TGTGCCAGCAGTCGCGGACAGGGCCTCACTGAAGCTTTCTTT. It codes for CASSRGQGLTEAFF.

J is TRBJ2-7 and V is TRBV5-1; D is perhaps TRBD2 (6 bases). V dropped 3 bases and J dropped 7 bases, with 20 bases sitting between them. Germline CDR1 is SGHRS and CDR2 is YFSETQ. The CDR3 consists of 15 residues. Here the CDR3 reads CASSSIGLTGREQYF. As DNA, the CDR3 is TGCGCCAGCAGCTCCATAGGACTAACTGGGAGAGAGCAGTACTTC.

The rearrangement links TRBV13 to TRBJ2-2; no clear D gene. V was cut by 1 base and J by 5 bases, with 11 bases left in between. The CDR3 extends over 15 amino acids. Germline loops: CDR1 PRHDT, CDR2 FYEKMQ (reference sequence). CDR3 amino acids: CASSLDDDGTGELFF. Here the CDR3 DNA reads TGTGCCAGCAGCTTAGACGACGACGGTACCGGGGAGCTGTTTTTT.

The V gene is TRBV27, the J gene TRBJ2-7; perhaps TRBD1 as D (6 bases). This CDR3 region has 16 residues. Germline-derived CDR1 and CDR2 are MNHEY and SMNVEV (reference sequence). V lost 6 bases and J lost 6, with 24 bases in between. The CDR3 region has the DNA TGTGCCAGCAGCAACCTTGGGGGCCCCTCCGTTGGCGAGCAGTACTTC. Its protein product is CASSNLGGPSVGEQYF.

This clone has only one observation. This chain links TRBV5-6 with TRBJ2-1, with TRBD1 as a possible D gene (6 bases). V lost 0 bases to trimming and J lost 9 bases, with 13 bases between them. This CDR3 is built from 14 residues. Germline V gene data show CDR1 as SGHDT and CDR2 as YYEEEE. For the CDR3, the DNA is TGTGCCAGCAGCTTGGGGCCAGGGGAGAGTGAGCAGTTCTTC. Translation: CASSLGPGESEQFF.

The chain couples TRBV30 to TRBJ2-3, with 12 bases lining up with TRBD2. The CDR3 covers 17 residues. From germline, CDR1 is GTSNPN and CDR2 SVGIG (reference sequence). V trimming: 3 bases; J trimming: 2 bases; junction bases outside the gene matches: 9. CDR3: CAWRLAGGPGSTDTQYF. The CDR3 nucleotides are TGTGCCTGGAGACTAGCGGGGGGCCCAGGGTCCACAGATACGCAGTATTTT.

The chain joins TRBV30 to TRBJ2-7; 7 bases agree with TRBD1. The germline gives CDR1 GTSNPN, CDR2 SVGIG (reference sequence). V trimming: 8 bases; J trimming: 2 bases; junction bases outside the gene matches: 9. The CDR3 is 13 amino acids. In DNA form, the CDR3 reads TGTGCCGGCCAAGGGGACAGAACCTACGAGCAGTACTTC. It yields the protein CAGQGDRTYEQYF.

This clone was picked up a small number of times. The chain carries TRBV29-1 and TRBJ1-5; a possible D gene is TRBD1 (6 bases). V lost 7 bases and J lost 9, with 16 bases in between. The CDR3 runs to 12 residues. Germline V lookup: CDR1 SQVTM, CDR2 ANQGSEA. DNA of the CDR3: TGCAGCGCACAGGGTTCTGAGTCGCCCCAGCATTTT. This sequence encodes CSAQGSESPQHF.